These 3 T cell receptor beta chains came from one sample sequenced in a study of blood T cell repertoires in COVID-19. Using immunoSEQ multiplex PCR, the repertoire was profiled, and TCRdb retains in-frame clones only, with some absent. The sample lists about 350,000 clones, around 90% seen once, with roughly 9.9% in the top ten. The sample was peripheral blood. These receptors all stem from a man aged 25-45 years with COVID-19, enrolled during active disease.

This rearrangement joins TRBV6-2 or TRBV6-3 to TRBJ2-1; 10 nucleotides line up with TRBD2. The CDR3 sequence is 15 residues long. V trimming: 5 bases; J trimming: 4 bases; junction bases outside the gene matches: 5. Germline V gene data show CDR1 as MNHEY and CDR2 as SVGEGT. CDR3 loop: CASSTRTSGYNEQFF. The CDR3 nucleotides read TGTGCCAGCAGTACTCGGACTAGCGGATACAATGAGCAGTTCTTC.

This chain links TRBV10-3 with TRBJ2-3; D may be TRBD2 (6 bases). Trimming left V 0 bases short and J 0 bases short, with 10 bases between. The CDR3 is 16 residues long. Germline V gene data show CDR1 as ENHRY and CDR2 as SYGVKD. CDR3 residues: CAISESTGESTDTQYF. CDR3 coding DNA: TGTGCCATCAGTGAGTCCACGGGGGAAAGCACAGATACGCAGTATTTT.

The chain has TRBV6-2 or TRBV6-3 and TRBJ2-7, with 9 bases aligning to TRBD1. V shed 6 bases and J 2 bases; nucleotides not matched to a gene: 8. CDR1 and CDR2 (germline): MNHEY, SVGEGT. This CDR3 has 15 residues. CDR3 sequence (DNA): TGTGCCAGCAGCCCACCGGGACAGGGAACCTACGAGCAGTACTTC. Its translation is CASSPPGQGTYEQYF.